This T cell receptor beta chain was observed in a study of cytomegalovirus exposure and HLA in healthy donors. Findings and limits, study-wide: In most subjects, TCR beta sequences reportedly gave accurate predictions of HLA-A and HLA-B alleles.

This clone has a single count. Its cognate antigen is unknown. V lost 2 bases and J lost 4; bases outside the gene matches: 10. Germline CDR1 and CDR2: SSHAT and FNYEAQ (reference sequence). The CDR3 spans 18 residues. PCR primers comprised 60 Vbeta and 13 Jbeta primers. Clones were read by immunoSEQ multiplex PCR, and TCRdb kept only the in-frame ones, dropping some. The sample comprises fewer than 120,000 clones, approximately 84% of which are singletons, and 1.5% to 2% rests with the top ten. The rearrangement links TRBV7-7 to TRBJ2-6; TRBD1 matches at 8 bases. Sequencing used PBMCs. The TCR originated in a man between 35 and 55 years old in good health and CMV-seronegative. The CDR3 region is CASSLMAGGPRGANVLTF. The DNA of the CDR3 is TGTGCCAGCAGCTTAATGGCAGGGGGCCCAAGAGGGGCCAACGTCCTGACTTTC.